Each of the 21 T cell receptor beta chains below was sequenced from the same sample in a study of T cells in Graves' hyperthyroidism and ophthalmopathy. TCR beta CDR3 regions were amplified from RNA. RT-PCR in the first round (using the HTBI primer set) targeted the TCR CDR3. TCRdb ran MiXCR on the multiplex PCR reads and lists one entry per CDR3 protein. In the table there are 350,000 to 400,000 distinct CDR3 sequences, 15% of which are singletons. The sequenced sample consisted of blood. These receptors were taken from a woman aged 25 to 39 with Graves' hyperthyroidism.

This clonotype was observed many times. The chain employs TRBV27 and TRBJ2-3, with D possibly being TRBD2 (5 bases). Germline V lookup: CDR1 MNHEY, CDR2 SMNVEV (reference sequence). The CDR3 extends over 19 amino acids. Trimming shortened V by 6 bases and J by 0 bases, and 25 bases separated the two germline ends. In DNA, the CDR3 is TGTGCCAGCAGGCGAAACGGAGGAAGCGCCGTATCTAGCACAGATACGCAGTATTTT. This encodes CASRRNGGSAVSSTDTQYF.

The rearrangement uses TRBV24-1 and TRBJ2-6, with a weak D call TRBD2 (6 bases). The CDR3 runs 16 residues. Trimming pared 5 bases from V and 2 bases from J, leaving 12 bases between. Germline V gene data show CDR1 as KGHDR and CDR2 as SFDVKD. For the CDR3, the DNA is TGTGCCACCAGTGGTATACGGGGGACTGGGGCCAACGTCCTGACTTTC. Its translation: CATSGIRGTGANVLTF.

This clonotype has only a few counts. The chain is built from TRBV27 and TRBJ2-2; unclear D gene. The ends were cut back, 3 bases at V and 1 base at J, with 9 bases in the middle. CDR3 size: 15 residues. CDR1 and CDR2 (germline): MNHEY, SMNVEV (reference sequence). CDR3 DNA sequence: TGTGCCAGCAGTTTTATGAATGTGAACACCGGGGAGCTGTTTTTT. Residues: CASSFMNVNTGELFF.

This clonotype was observed a few times. The chain is built from TRBV28 and TRBJ1-3; TRBD1 is a possible D gene (6 bases). Trimming stripped 6 bases from V and 3 bases from J, with 9 bases between. Germline V CDR1 and CDR2: MDHEN, SYDVKM. This CDR3 contains 13 residues. For the CDR3, the DNA is TGTGCCAGCAGACAGGGTAATGGAAACACCATATATTTT. It is translated as CASRQGNGNTIYF.

In its sample, this clonotype was seen a few times. The J gene is TRBJ2-1, the V gene TRBV20-1; D uncertain. Germline V CDR1 and CDR2: DFQATT, SNEGSKA (reference sequence). The CDR3 contains 13 residues. V lost 5 bases to trimming and J lost 7 bases, with 15 bases between them. The CDR3 loop reads CSAPISKVNEQFF. As DNA, the CDR3 is TGCAGTGCTCCTATTAGTAAGGTGAATGAGCAGTTCTTC.

The J gene is TRBJ2-3, the V gene TRBV7-9; no definite D call. This CDR3 is 16 amino acids long. V lost 5 bases and J lost 4, with 19 bases in between. Germline lookup yields CDR1 SEHNR and CDR2 FQNEAQ (reference sequence). The CDR3 is CASSPRLRPVADTQYF. CDR3 nucleotides: TGTGCCAGCAGCCCACGCCTCCGGCCCGTCGCAGATACGCAGTATTTT.

This clonotype was seen repeatedly, ten times or more. The CDR3 protein is CASSLSRTDTQYF. In DNA, the CDR3 is TGTGCCAGCAGCTTATCAAGGACAGATACGCAGTATTTT. V usage is TRBV7-2 and J usage is TRBJ2-3; no firm D call. Germline assignment: CDR1 SGHTA and CDR2 FQGNSA. Trimming stripped 2 bases from V and 3 bases from J, with 6 bases between. This CDR3 is 13 amino acids long.

The J gene is TRBJ2-1, the V gene TRBV7-2; 10 bases agree with TRBD2. Trimming cost V 7 bases and J 6 bases; bases outside gene matches: 6. Germline V CDR1 and CDR2: SGHTA, FQGNSA. The CDR3 is 14 amino acids. CDR3 bases: TGTGCCAGCATGTTGACTAGCGGGTTCAATGAGCAGTTCTTC. Translating it yields CASMLTSGFNEQFF.

V and J are TRBV6-6 and TRBJ2-5, with D perhaps TRBD1 (7 bases). The CDR3 extends over 15 amino acids. Trimming took 0 bases from V and 5 from J, leaving 13 bases between them. CDR1 and CDR2 from the germline V gene are MNHNY and SVGAGI (reference sequence). This CDR3 is CASSYSTGRMETQYF. CDR3 nucleotide sequence: TGTGCCAGCAGTTACTCGACAGGGAGGATGGAGACCCAGTACTTC.

The chain is built from TRBV6-6 and TRBJ1-6; 8 bases are a match to TRBD1. J lost 8 bases, V lost 2 bases, and 2 bases had no gene match. The CDR3 extends over 14 amino acids. In germline, CDR1 is MNHNY, CDR2 SVGAGI (reference sequence). CDR3 sequence: CASSYQGAYSPLHF. The CDR3 region has the DNA TGTGCCAGCAGTTACCAGGGGGCCTATTCACCCCTCCACTTT.

This clonotype was detected many times. V gene TRBV20-1 combines with J gene TRBJ2-3; 10 nucleotides agree with TRBD2. The trim removed 6 bases at V and 0 bases at J, leaving 12 bases unmatched. The CDR3 is 17 amino acids. Germline V lookup: CDR1 DFQATT, CDR2 SNEGSKA (reference sequence). The CDR3 sequence: CSALGLAGDPSTDTQYF. Here the CDR3 DNA reads TGCAGTGCCCTGGGGCTAGCGGGAGATCCTAGCACAGATACGCAGTATTTT.

The chain links TRBV25-1 to TRBJ2-7; D possibly corresponds to TRBD1 (6 bases). V was trimmed by 3 bases and J by 4 bases, leaving 13 bases between them. Germline V gene lookup returns CDR1 MGHDK and CDR2 SYGVNS. The length of the CDR3 is 14 residues. The DNA for the CDR3 is TGTGCCAGCAGTGATCGGCAGGGGCGGTACGAGCAGTACTTC. This codes for CASSDRQGRYEQYF.

In DNA form, the CDR3 reads TGTGCCAGCACCCAAAGAGGGGGGCCCGGGGAGCTGTTTTTT. It yields the protein CASTQRGGPGELFF. The chain employs TRBV12-3 or TRBV12-4 and TRBJ2-2, with D possibly being TRBD1 or TRBD2 (6 bases each). The germline V and J ends were trimmed by 7 bases and 6 bases, with 15 bases remaining between them. The CDR3 length is 14 residues.

The gene calls are TRBV20-1 and TRBJ2-7; D is tentatively TRBD1 or TRBD2 (5 bases each). V was cut by 6 bases and J by 7 bases, with 25 bases left in between. This CDR3 has 15 amino acids. CDR1 and CDR2 from the germline V gene are DFQATT and SNEGSKA (reference sequence). The chain's CDR3 is CSATDPGPTTGEQYF. As DNA, the CDR3 is TGCAGTGCGACTGACCCGGGACCGACAACGGGGGAGCAGTACTTC.

This clonotype was found many times. The chain combines TRBV18 with TRBJ2-3; 7 bases fit TRBD1. V lost 1 base to trimming and J lost 1 base; unmatched junction nucleotides: 2. The V gene's germline CDR1 is KGHSH and CDR2 LQKENI. This CDR3 region has 15 residues. The DNA of the CDR3 is TGTGCCAGCTCACCACAAACAGGGGGCACAGATACGCAGTATTTT. This translates into CASSPQTGGTDTQYF.

There are many counts of this clonotype. The V and J genes are TRBV30 and TRBJ1-1, with D hard to call. This CDR3 is built from 11 residues. V lost 1 base and J lost 11, with 11 bases in between. The V gene's germline CDR1 is GTSNPN and CDR2 SVGIG (reference sequence). The CDR3: CAWSDSTAAFF. CDR3 in DNA: TGTGCCTGGAGTGATAGTACAGCGGCTTTCTTT.

There are many counts of this clonotype. The chain has TRBV5-1 and TRBJ2-5, with 12 positions matching TRBD2. V was pared by 0 bases and J by 5 bases, with 5 bases of the junction left unmatched. Germline assignment: CDR1 SGHRS and CDR2 YFSETQ. The CDR3 has 16 residues. Written as DNA, the CDR3 is TGCGCCAGCAGCTTGGAGACTAGCGGGAGTTGGGAGACCCAGTACTTC. Translation gives CASSLETSGSWETQYF. The whole variable domain, filled in from reference TRBV5-1 and TRBJ2-5, reads KAGVTQTPRYLIKTRGQQVTLSCSPISGHRSVSWYQQTPGQGLQFLFEYFSETQRNKGNFPGRFSGRQFSNSRSEMNVSTLELGDSALYLCASSLETSGSWETQYFGPGTRLLVL.

Ten or more counts support this clonotype. The genes are TRBV11-2 and TRBJ2-3, with TRBD2 matching 10 bases. V was clipped by 5 bases and J by 7 bases; unmatched bases: 6. This CDR3 region has 14 residues. Per germline, CDR1 SGHAT and CDR2 FQNNGV. CDR3 sequence reads: CASSLSGRLHTQYF. The CDR3 region has the DNA TGTGCCAGCAGCCTTAGCGGGAGGTTACATACGCAGTATTTT. The whole variable domain, filled in from reference TRBV11-2 and TRBJ2-3, reads EAGVAQSPRYKIIEKRQSVAFWCNPISGHATLYWYQQILGQGPKLLIQFQNNGVVDDSQLPKDRFSAERLKGVDSTLKIQPAKLEDSAVYLCASSLSGRLHTQYFGPGTRLTVL.

This clonotype came up many times. This chain connects TRBV20-1 to TRBJ1-2; no clear D gene. The CDR3 covers 14 residues. Germline V CDR1 and CDR2: DFQATT, SNEGSKA (reference sequence). V shed 3 bases and J shed 2 bases, with 13 bases lying between them. The CDR3 DNA reads as TGCAGTGCTAGGTACAGCTCTCCGAACTATGGCTACACCTTC. Its protein product is CSARYSSPNYGYTF.

CDR3 bases: TGTGCCAGCAGCCTCCACAGAGTCTCCTACGAGCAGTACTTC. The encoded protein is CASSLHRVSYEQYF. The chain has TRBV7-3 and TRBJ2-7; D is ambiguous. V was pared by 5 bases and J by 0 bases, with 11 bases between. The CDR3 loop spans 14 amino acids. The germline V gene has CDR1 SGHTA and CDR2 FQGTGA. Complete variable domain (other parts from reference TRBV7-3 and TRBJ2-7): GAGVSQTPSNKVTEKGKYVELRCDPISGHTALYWYRQSLGQGPEFLIYFQGTGAADDSGLPNDRFFAVRPEGSVSTLKIQRTERGDSAVYLCASSLHRVSYEQYFGPGTRLTVT.

This clonotype was picked up a small number of times. V is TRBV7-2 and J is TRBJ1-4; tentative D call: TRBD1 (6 bases). The germline V and J ends were trimmed by 5 bases and 4 bases, with 23 bases remaining between them. The germline gives CDR1 SGHTA, CDR2 FQGNSA. The CDR3 spans 18 residues. The CDR3 DNA is TGTGCCAGCAGCGGTAGGCGGGGGGCGCCCACCTATAATGAAAAACTGTTTTTT. Protein product: CASSGRRGAPTYNEKLFF.